This T cell receptor beta chain came from a study of T cells after yellow fever vaccination. This CDR3 comprises 13 residues. The V end was cut by 5 bases, the J end by 2 bases, with 10 bases between. CDR1 is PRHDT and CDR2 is FYEKMQ in the germline V gene (reference sequence). Each CDR3 protein is one row after TCRdb ran MiXCR on the 5' RACE reads. This sample has roughly 330,000 distinct CDR3 sequences, with roughly 6.8% found just once. The sequenced sample was PBMCs, obtained approximately 47 days after the first yellow fever vaccination. The V gene is TRBV13, the J gene TRBJ2-7, with D possibly being TRBD1 (6 bases). This TCR came from a man aged 18 to 29 who received the YFV17D yellow fever vaccine. For the CDR3, the DNA is TGTGCCAGCAGCGCCGGACAGACCTACGAGCAGTACTTC. This gives the protein CASSAGQTYEQYF.